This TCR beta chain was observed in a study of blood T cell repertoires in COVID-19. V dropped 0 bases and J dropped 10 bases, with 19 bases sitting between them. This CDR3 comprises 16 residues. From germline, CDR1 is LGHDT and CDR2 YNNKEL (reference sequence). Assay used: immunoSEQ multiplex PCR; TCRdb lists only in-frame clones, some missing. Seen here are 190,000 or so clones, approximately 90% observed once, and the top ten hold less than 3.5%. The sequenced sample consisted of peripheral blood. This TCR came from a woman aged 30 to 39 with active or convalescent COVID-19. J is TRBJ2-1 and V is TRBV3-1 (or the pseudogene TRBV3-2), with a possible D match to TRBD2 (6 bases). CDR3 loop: CASSQDLGLMTWEQFF. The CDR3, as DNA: TGTGCCAGCAGCCAAGATCTGGGACTTATGACATGGGAGCAGTTCTTC.